The T cell receptor beta chain under discussion was sequenced for a study of CD8 T cells in ankylosing spondylitis. V lost 5 bases and J lost 3, with 20 bases in between. The length of the CDR3 is 17 residues. Germline-derived CDR1 and CDR2 are LNHDA and SQIVND (reference sequence). Preparation of TCR beta libraries was done by quantitative 5'-RACE with molecular barcodes. Each CDR3 protein is one row after TCRdb ran MiXCR on the 5' RACE reads. The data show under 450,000 distinct CDR3 sequences, with roughly 22% seen just once and over 10% held by the top ten. This clonotype was counted a few times. Antigen unknown. Study results and caveats: Significantly higher representation of disease-linked clones was reported for matched ankylosing spondylitis synovial fluid. Ankylosing spondylitis blood appeared to be characterized by a TCR beta motif of under 10 highly homologous variants. In peripheral blood, disease-linked CD8+ clones occurred at relatively low frequencies.

The specimen was blood, either unsorted or a sorted T cell fraction (not recorded which). The chain combines TRBV19 with TRBJ2-1, with D perhaps matching TRBD2 (5 bases). The TCR comes from a male donor with ankylosing spondylitis or in good health (not recorded which). In nucleotides, the CDR3 is TGTGCCAGTAGTCAGACCCTAGCCCAAAACTACTACAATGAGCAGTTCTTC. Its protein product is CASSQTLAQNYYNEQFF. Looking up the rest from reference TRBV19 and TRBJ2-1 gives the full variable domain: DGGITQSPKYLFRKEGQNVTLSCEQNLNHDAMYWYRQDPGQGLRLIYYSQIVNDFQKGDIAEGYSVSREKKESFPLTVTSAQKNPTAFYLCASSQTLAQNYYNEQFFGPGTRLTVL.